The 32 T cell receptor beta chains reported below all come from one sample, sequenced in a study of cytomegalovirus exposure and HLA in healthy donors. In the PCR, 60 Vbeta and 13 Jbeta primers were used. Profiled with immunoSEQ multiplex PCR; TCRdb holds only in-frame clones, not every one. The sample records 150,000 to 200,000 clones, roughly 78% being singletons. The sample was PBMCs. These receptors all stem from a woman between 40 and 55 years old in good health and CMV-seronegative.

This sequence joins TRBV11-3 and TRBJ1-1, with 7 bases aligning to TRBD1. Trimming cost V 4 bases and J 4 bases; bases outside gene matches: 6. The CDR3 covers 14 residues. Germline V gene data show CDR1 as SGHNT and CDR2 as YENEEA. CDR3 in DNA: TGTGCCAGCAGCTATACAGGGGCTAGCACTGAAGCTTTCTTT. Protein product: CASSYTGASTEAFF.

This sequence joins TRBV10-3 and TRBJ1-2; 7 nucleotides match TRBD1. CDR1 and CDR2 (germline): ENHRY, SYGVKD. J gave up 3 bases and V 3 bases, and 10 bases lay outside the gene matches. This CDR3 contains 16 residues. The CDR3 loop reads CAISEPRATGDYGYTF. CDR3 in DNA: TGTGCCATCAGTGAACCTCGGGCCACAGGGGACTATGGCTACACCTTC.

V is TRBV25-1 and J is TRBJ2-5; possible D gene TRBD2, 6 bases. V lost 3 bases and J 1 base, leaving 21 bases between the germline ends. Germline values: CDR1 MGHDK, CDR2 SYGVNS. The CDR3 is 18 amino acids. Here the CDR3 DNA reads TGTGCCAGCAGTGACAAAATACCCGGGAGAAGGGGCCAAGAGACCCAGTACTTC. Translating it yields CASSDKIPGRRGQETQYF.

V and J are TRBV28 and TRBJ2-2, with D maybe TRBD2 (6 bases). The V end was cut by 7 bases, the J end by 5 bases, with 17 bases between. This CDR3 is built from 15 residues. Germline-derived CDR1 and CDR2 are MDHEN and SYDVKM. The CDR3 spells CASNPPGSGTGELFF. CDR3 bases: TGTGCCAGCAACCCCCCCGGGAGCGGGACCGGGGAGCTGTTTTTT.

This clone was observed once. The genes are TRBV5-4 and TRBJ2-5; 7 bases match TRBD1. Germline assignment: CDR1 SGHNT and CDR2 YYREEE (reference sequence). The CDR3 has 15 amino acids. V dropped 5 bases and J dropped 1; count of bases not matched to a gene: 8. Here the CDR3 reads CASSPEHRGQETQYF. In DNA form, the CDR3 reads TGTGCCAGCAGTCCTGAACACAGGGGCCAAGAGACCCAGTACTTC.

The chain combines TRBV6-1 with TRBJ1-2; 7 bases line up with TRBD1. This CDR3 region has 15 residues. From germline, CDR1 is MNHNS and CDR2 SASEGT. The J segment lost 8 bases and the V segment lost 4 bases, leaving 13 bases of the junction unmatched. The CDR3 DNA sequence: TGTGCCAGCAGTGCGACAGGGATGAGGGTGCACGGCTACACCTTC. Translating gives CASSATGMRVHGYTF.

Points on this clone: A junction boundary mismatches the germline segment, possibly from a read error. V and J are TRBV7-7 and TRBJ2-1; 7 nucleotides align to TRBD1. The CDR3 spans 12 residues. From germline, CDR1 is SSHAT and CDR2 FNYEAQ (reference sequence). CDR3 residues: CASSPQGDEQFF. The CDR3 DNA reads TGTGCTAGCAGCCCGCAGGGGGATGAGCAGTTCTTC.

The genes are TRBV30 and TRBJ1-4, with a tentative D call TRBD1 (6 bases). Trimming left V 5 bases short and J 4 bases short, with 14 bases between. The V gene's germline CDR1 is GTSNPN and CDR2 SVGIG (reference sequence). This CDR3 has 14 amino acids. The CDR3 is CAWSWTAGNEKLFF. For the CDR3, the DNA is TGTGCCTGGTCATGGACAGCCGGTAATGAAAAACTGTTTTTT.

The chain couples TRBV28 to TRBJ1-5, with 7 bases matching TRBD1. V lost 3 bases to trimming and J lost 3 bases; unmatched junction nucleotides: 5. The CDR3 is made up of 15 amino acids. Germline V CDR1 and CDR2: MDHEN, SYDVKM. The CDR3: CASSFVDRDNQPQHF. Here the CDR3 DNA reads TGTGCCAGCAGTTTTGTCGACAGGGACAATCAGCCCCAGCATTTT. The full variable domain, in which reference TRBV28 and TRBJ1-5 provide the parts outside the CDR3, is DVKVTQSSRYLVKRTGEKVFLECVQDMDHENMFWYRQDPGLGLRLIYFSYDVKMKEKGDIPEGYSVSREKKERFSLILESASTNQTSMYLCASSFVDRDNQPQHFGDGTRLSIL.

This sequence joins TRBV9 and TRBJ1-1, with D possibly TRBD1 on 5 matching bases. The CDR3 totals 14 residues. Germline V gene lookup returns CDR1 SGDLS and CDR2 YYNGEE. With 0 bases removed from V and 1 base from J, the gap between germline ends came to 7 bases. The CDR3 DNA is TGTGCCAGCAGCGTAGACGGGGGGAACACTGAAGCTTTCTTT. Amino acids: CASSVDGGNTEAFF. Full variable domain (outside the CDR3, taken from reference TRBV9 and TRBJ1-1): DSGVTQTPKHLITATGQRVTLRCSPRSGDLSVYWYQQSLDQGLQFLIQYYNGEERAKGNILERFSAQQFPDLHSELNLSSLELGDSALYFCASSVDGGNTEAFFGQGTRLTVV.

The chain links TRBV25-1 to TRBJ2-3; D is unresolved. CDR3 length: 12 residues. From germline, CDR1 is MGHDK and CDR2 SYGVNS. V dropped 4 bases and J dropped 6 bases, with 8 bases sitting between them. The CDR3 DNA reads TGTGCCAGCAGTGGTACCGGGGATACGCAGTATTTT. Translation gives CASSGTGDTQYF.

CDR3 loop: CASSDRNNQPQHF. As DNA, the CDR3 is TGTGCCAGCTCGGACAGGAACAATCAGCCCCAGCATTTT. This chain links TRBV25-1 with TRBJ1-5; TRBD1 matches at 7 bases. The V and J ends lost 8 bases and 3 bases, in that order; junction bases with no gene match: 4. The CDR3 is 13 residues long. Germline V CDR1 and CDR2: MGHDK, SYGVNS.

V usage is TRBV11-2 and J usage is TRBJ2-1, with 9 positions matching TRBD2. CDR1 SGHAT and CDR2 FQNNGV come from the germline V gene. Trimming removed 5 bases from V and 5 bases from J; junction bases left unmatched: 19. The CDR3 has 19 residues. The CDR3 DNA reads TGTGCCAGCAGCCCCTTGAGGCGGGGGGGCACTAGATATGACAATGAGCAGTTCTTC. Translated, it gives CASSPLRRGGTRYDNEQFF.

The CDR3 loop is CAIRGDGGSYEQYF. CDR3 bases: TGTGCCATCAGGGGTGATGGCGGCTCCTACGAGCAGTACTTC. The gene calls are TRBV10-3 and TRBJ2-7, with D hard to call. The ends were cut back, 6 bases at V and 0 bases at J, with 12 bases in the middle. The germline V gene has CDR1 ENHRY and CDR2 SYGVKD. The CDR3 has 14 amino acids.

The chain combines TRBV10-3 with TRBJ1-3; 7 positions match TRBD1. Germline values: CDR1 ENHRY, CDR2 SYGVKD. The V segment lost 9 bases and the J segment 2 bases; nucleotides outside the gene matches: 4. CDR3 length: 13 amino acids. The CDR3 loop is CAMGDRAGNTIYF. CDR3 nucleotides: TGTGCCATGGGAGACAGGGCTGGAAACACCATATATTTT.

For this clone: The junction departs from the called germline gene at one end, perhaps through a read error. This rearrangement joins TRBV7-7 to TRBJ2-3, with a weak D call TRBD2 (7 bases). CDR3 size: 14 residues. Germline V gene data show CDR1 as SSHAT and CDR2 as FNYEAQ (reference sequence). CDR3 sequence reads: CASSLGGPQNTQYF. CDR3 DNA: TGTGCTAGCAGCTTGGGGGGGCCACAAAATACGCAGTATTTT.

In this sample, this clone turned up once. The chain has TRBV6-5 and TRBJ1-6; 10 bases are a match to TRBD1. With V trimmed by 6 bases and J by 6 bases, 5 bases remained unmatched. CDR1 and CDR2 (germline): MNHEY, SVGAGI. This CDR3 comprises 15 residues. DNA for the CDR3: TGTGCCAGCAGGACCGGGACAGGGGTTAATTCACCCCTCCACTTT. It specifies CASRTGTGVNSPLHF.

The chain joins TRBV19 to TRBJ1-2; possibly TRBD1 for D (5 bases). This CDR3 spans 15 amino acids. V gave up 5 bases and J gave up 5 bases, with 18 bases separating them. Per germline, CDR1 LNHDA and CDR2 SQIVND (reference sequence). The CDR3 sequence is CASSRRGYGDYGYTF. The CDR3 nucleotides read TGTGCCAGTAGTCGTCGGGGGTACGGAGATTATGGCTACACCTTC. Variable domain in full (rest from reference TRBV19 and TRBJ1-2): DGGITQSPKYLFRKEGQNVTLSCEQNLNHDAMYWYRQDPGQGLRLIYYSQIVNDFQKGDIAEGYSVSREKKESFPLTVTSAQKNPTAFYLCASSRRGYGDYGYTFGSGTRLTVV.

Comments on this clone: Other DNA sequences in this sample translate to the same CDR3. The rearrangement links TRBV28 to TRBJ1-5; weak D call: TRBD1 (5 bases). Looked up from germline, CDR1 is MDHEN and CDR2 is SYDVKM. The CDR3 runs to 14 residues. V shed 2 bases and J shed 1 base, with 6 bases lying between them. CDR3 sequence: CASSLAGSNQPQHF. In DNA form, the CDR3 reads TGTGCCAGCAGTTTAGCAGGGAGCAATCAGCCCCAGCATTTT.

The rearrangement links TRBV7-2 to TRBJ1-1; D unclear. V lost 1 base and J 1 base, leaving 7 bases between the germline ends. The CDR3 runs 14 residues. Germline V gene sequence: CDR1 SGHTA, CDR2 FQGNSA. This chain's CDR3 is CASSLDSWNTEAFF. The CDR3 region has the DNA TGTGCCAGCAGCTTAGACAGCTGGAACACTGAAGCTTTCTTT.

Many counts were recorded for this clone. The rearrangement uses TRBV4-3 and TRBJ2-2; possible D gene TRBD2, 6 bases. Germline V gene data show CDR1 as LGHNA and CDR2 as YSLEER. The V end was cut by 4 bases, the J end by 6 bases, with 12 bases between. The CDR3 extends over 14 amino acids. CDR3 sequence reads: CASSPPGDAGELFF. For the CDR3, the DNA is TGCGCCAGCAGCCCCCCGGGGGACGCCGGGGAGCTGTTTTTT.

This chain uses TRBV27 with TRBJ2-7; 7 nucleotides line up with TRBD1. This CDR3 has 16 amino acids. Germline-derived CDR1 and CDR2 are MNHEY and SMNVEV (reference sequence). V lost 6 bases and J lost 5; bases outside the gene matches: 16. CDR3 protein: CASSDNPGQHSHEQYF. CDR3 DNA: TGTGCCAGCAGCGATAACCCGGGACAGCATTCTCACGAGCAGTACTTC.

The rearrangement joins TRBV6-1 to TRBJ2-7; 8 nucleotides align to TRBD1. The V gene end was trimmed by 7 bases and the J gene end by 5 bases; junction bases not matched to a gene: 10. This CDR3 region has 14 residues. Looked up from germline, CDR1 is MNHNS and CDR2 is SASEGT. The CDR3 DNA sequence: TGTGCCAGCACCCCGAGCCAGGGGGCCCACGAGCAGTACTTC. Its protein is CASTPSQGAHEQYF.

The rearrangement links TRBV5-6 to TRBJ2-2; 9 positions agree with TRBD1. Germline CDR1 reads SGHDT; CDR2 reads YYEEEE. This CDR3 has 15 residues. Trimming at V came to 4 bases and at J to 6 bases, leaving 7 bases not matched to a gene. CDR3 sequence: CASSPGQGSAGELFF. The CDR3 DNA follows: TGTGCCAGCAGCCCTGGACAGGGGTCCGCCGGGGAGCTGTTTTTT.

The chain couples TRBV6-6 to TRBJ1-2; D gene ambiguous. With 2 bases removed from V and 4 bases from J, the gap between germline ends came to 8 bases. This CDR3 is 13 amino acids long. Germline V gene sequence: CDR1 MNHNY, CDR2 SVGAGI (reference sequence). The CDR3 loop is CASSYAAGYGYTF. CDR3 nucleotides: TGTGCCAGCAGTTACGCAGCAGGCTATGGCTACACCTTC.

The chain links TRBV5-4 to TRBJ2-3; D remains ambiguous. V lost 6 bases and J lost 0, with 17 bases in between. The CDR3 is made up of 16 amino acids. Germline loops: CDR1 SGHNT, CDR2 YYREEE (reference sequence). The CDR3 DNA follows: TGTGCCAGCACCCTTTTGAGAACCGGGAGCACAGATACGCAGTATTTT. Translating it yields CASTLLRTGSTDTQYF.

The sample holds a few counts of this clone. This rearrangement joins TRBV28 to TRBJ2-7, with 7 bases matching TRBD1. Trimming at V came to 1 base and at J to 2 bases, leaving 8 bases not matched to a gene. Germline V gives CDR1 MDHEN, CDR2 SYDVKM. The CDR3 is made up of 16 amino acids. CDR3 loop: CASSLSDRVPAYEQYF. In nucleotides, the CDR3 is TGTGCCAGCAGTTTATCTGACAGGGTCCCAGCCTACGAGCAGTACTTC.

The V and J genes are TRBV5-1 and TRBJ2-5; D remains unclear. Trimming cost V 5 bases and J 2 bases, with 16 bases left between them. CDR1 is SGHRS and CDR2 is YFSETQ in the germline V gene. The CDR3 spans 15 residues. CDR3 protein: CASREAPGAQETQYF. CDR3 nucleotide sequence: TGCGCCAGCAGAGAGGCTCCCGGAGCTCAAGAGACCCAGTACTTC.

The J gene is TRBJ2-5, the V gene TRBV5-1; 7 positions agree with TRBD2. The DNA end is more similar to TRBJ2-7, so the J call may be wrong. Germline-derived CDR1 and CDR2 are SGHRS and YFSETQ. The CDR3 has 16 residues. CDR3 residues: CASSPPGAGRGYEQYF. Written as DNA, the CDR3 is TGCGCCAGCAGCCCCCCCGGGGCAGGGCGGGGGTACGAGCAGTACTTC.

V usage is TRBV5-1 and J usage is TRBJ2-5; 11 bases align to TRBD1. Germline trimming cut 4 bases from V and 2 bases from J; bases unmatched to any gene: 4. Germline CDR1 reads SGHRS; CDR2 reads YFSETQ. The CDR3 length is 15 residues. The chain's CDR3 is CASSAWDRGQETQYF. The CDR3 DNA sequence: TGCGCCAGCAGCGCCTGGGACAGGGGGCAAGAGACCCAGTACTTC.

This clone has just one count. The chain uses TRBV19 and TRBJ2-5; 11 bases are shared with TRBD2. The CDR3 sequence is 17 residues long. Trimming cost V 4 bases and J 5 bases; bases outside gene matches: 12. Germline CDR1 LNHDA, CDR2 SQIVND (reference sequence). CDR3 nucleotide sequence: TGTGCCAGTAGTAGAGTAGCGGGAGGGCCTTCTACGGAGACCCAGTACTTC. Protein: CASSRVAGGPSTETQYF.

This chain links TRBV2 with TRBJ1-5; D not certain. V was cut by 5 bases and J by 0 bases, with 8 bases left in between. Germline CDR1 is SNHLY and CDR2 is FYNNEI. This CDR3 is built from 14 residues. CDR3 sequence: CASSSRYSNQPQHF. The CDR3 nucleotides read TGTGCCAGCAGTTCCCGGTATAGCAATCAGCCCCAGCATTTT.